These 5 T cell receptor beta chains originate from one sample sequenced in a study of blood T cell repertoires in COVID-19. The repertoire was sequenced with immunoSEQ multiplex PCR; TCRdb's copy has only in-frame clones and lacks some. The table lists roughly 79,000 clones, more than 75% of them singletons, with about 7.4% in the top ten. The source material was peripheral blood. Every receptor here comes from a human donor in a cohort sampled during active COVID-19.

V usage is TRBV9 and J usage is TRBJ1-1, with 7 bases lining up with TRBD1. Losses at the gene ends were 3 bases for V and 3 bases for J; bases not matched to a gene: 8. CDR3 length: 15 residues. Germline CDR1 SGDLS, CDR2 YYNGEE. CDR3 sequence (DNA): TGTGCCAGCAGCGGCCGGGACAGCGCCGACACTGAAGCTTTCTTT. Translation: CASSGRDSADTEAFF.

The V and J genes are TRBV29-1 and TRBJ1-2, with D perhaps matching TRBD1 (6 bases). V was shortened by 5 bases and J by 3 bases, with 13 bases between the two germline ends. The CDR3 loop spans 13 amino acids. The germline CDR1 and CDR2 sequences are SQVTM and ANQGSEA. The CDR3 here is CSVWTVRDYGYTF. For the CDR3, the DNA is TGCAGCGTTTGGACAGTGAGGGACTATGGCTACACCTTC.

V is TRBV7-3 and J is TRBJ2-6; D call uncertain. From germline, CDR1 is SGHTA and CDR2 FQGTGA. V gave up 2 bases and J gave up 1 base, with 9 bases separating them. The CDR3 runs to 16 residues. The CDR3 sequence: CASSLGLSSGANVLTF. CDR3 bases: TGTGCCAGCAGCTTAGGTCTAAGTTCTGGGGCCAACGTCCTGACTTTC.

The J gene is TRBJ1-4, the V gene TRBV18; D perhaps matches TRBD1 (6 bases). CDR1 and CDR2 from the germline V gene are KGHSH and LQKENI. Between the trimmed V and J ends, which lost 3 bases and 6 bases, there was a span of 8 bases. The CDR3 sequence is 13 residues long. The CDR3 DNA reads as TGTGCCAGCTCACCCCGACAGGATGAAAAACTGTTTTTT. Translation gives CASSPRQDEKLFF.

The V gene is TRBV6-1, the J gene TRBJ2-3, with D tentatively TRBD2 (6 bases). The CDR3 extends over 14 amino acids. V shed 3 bases and J shed 5 bases, with 12 bases lying between them. Looked up from germline, CDR1 is MNHNS and CDR2 is SASEGT. The CDR3 nucleotides are TGTGCCAGCAGTGACCGCGCGGGGAGAGATACGCAGTATTTT. Translated: CASSDRAGRDTQYF.